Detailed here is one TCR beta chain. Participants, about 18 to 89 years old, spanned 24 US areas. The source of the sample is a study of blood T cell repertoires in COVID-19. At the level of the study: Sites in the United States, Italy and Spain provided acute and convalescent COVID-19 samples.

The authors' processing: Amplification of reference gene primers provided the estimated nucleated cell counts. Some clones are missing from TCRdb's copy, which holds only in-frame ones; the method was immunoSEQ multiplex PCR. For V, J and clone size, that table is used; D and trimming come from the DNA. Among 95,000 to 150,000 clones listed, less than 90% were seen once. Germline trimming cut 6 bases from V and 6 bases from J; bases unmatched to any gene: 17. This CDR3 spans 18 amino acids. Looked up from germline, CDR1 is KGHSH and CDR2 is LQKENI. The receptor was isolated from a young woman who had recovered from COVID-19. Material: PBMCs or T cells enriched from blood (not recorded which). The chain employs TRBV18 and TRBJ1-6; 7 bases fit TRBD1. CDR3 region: CASSAIPLTGPSNSPLHF. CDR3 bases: TGTGCCAGCTCCGCCATTCCCCTGACAGGGCCGAGTAATTCACCCCTCCACTTT.